Listed below are T cell receptor beta chains from one sample, sequenced in a study of identical twins. TCRdb redid the calling of the 5' RACE reads with MiXCR, one entry per CDR3 protein. Here the sample spans a few hundred thousand distinct CDR3 sequences, approximately 8.3% being singletons. These data also featured in a second study, about yellow fever vaccine responses in identical twins.

Sequencing was carried out using CD8+ T cells sorted from blood. The origin of the receptors is a woman between 18 and 29 years old in good health. The CDR3 runs from the conserved cysteine through the conserved F or W. The D gene is left open where the match is weak. Some rows have no size entry. The others give once, few or many, or a class for an expanded clone.

J | V | size | D | CDR3 | DNA
TRBJ2-5 | TRBV21-1 | many | . | CASSPSLIQQSQETQYF | TGTGCCAGCAGCCCAAGTCTGATTCAGCAGTCCCAAGAGACCCAGTACTTC
TRBJ1-1 | TRBV12-3/TRBV12-4 | few | . | CASSLSTNTEAFF | TGTGCCAGCAGTTTATCAACCAACACTGAAGCTTTCTTT
TRBJ2-3 | TRBV24-1 | . | . | CATSLGADSTDTQYF | TGTGCCACCAGTTTAGGGGCTGACAGCACAGATACGCAGTATTTT
TRBJ2-3 | TRBV14 | many | . | CASSQDIGTDTQYF | TGTGCCAGCAGCCAAGATATCGGCACAGATACGCAGTATTTT
TRBJ2-7 | TRBV27 | few | . | CASSLSDGIREQYF | TGTGCCAGCAGTTTATCCGACGGGATCCGCGAGCAGTACTTC
TRBJ1-1 | TRBV29-1 | . | . | CSGNGYNTEAFF | TGCAGCGGTAACGGTTATAACACTGAAGCTTTCTTT
TRBJ2-5 | TRBV4-3 | few | . | CASSPRQDLQETQYF | TGCGCCAGCAGCCCAAGACAGGATCTCCAAGAGACCCAGTACTTC
TRBJ2-1 | TRBV7-6 | . | . | CASSLGKRTFQFF | TGTGCCAGCAGCCTAGGGAAACGGACTTTTCAGTTCTTC
TRBJ2-7 | TRBV20-1 | few | TRBD2 | CSAHGGSSYEQYF | TGCAGTGCTCACGGGGGGAGCTCCTACGAGCAGTACTTC
TRBJ2-2 | TRBV7-9 | many | . | CASRVALNTGELFF | TGTGCCAGTCGGGTAGCCCTGAACACCGGGGAGCTGTTTTTT
TRBJ2-3 | TRBV6-5 | . | . | CASSYGRPTDTQYF | TGTGCCAGCAGTTACGGGAGGCCCACAGATACGCAGTATTTT